The clone carrying this TCR beta chain was observed a few times. Its target is not known. Sequencing was performed with immunoSEQ multiplex PCR; in TCRdb, only in-frame clones are kept and a portion is missing. The data show about 1,600 clones, with around a fifth seen just once and 8.5% to 10% held by the top ten. These data come from a study of immune evolution from preneoplasia to lung adenocarcinoma. Study outcomes and limitations: T cell clonality was higher in KRAS-mutant than EGFR-mutant or wild-type nodules. Normal lung had highest clonality; later lesions appeared denser, more diverse.

Patients had resection in Japan or China between 2014 and 2017. After pathologic assessment, macro-dissection selected premalignant or tumor cells for extraction. Trimming cost V 3 bases and J 3 bases, with 11 bases left between them. The CDR3 extends over 14 amino acids. Germline V gene sequence: CDR1 MNHNS, CDR2 SASEGT. The chain recombines TRBV6-1 with TRBJ1-1; TRBD1 might be the D (6 bases). Sequenced material: FFPE invasive lung adenocarcinoma tissue. The TCR originated in a person aged 50 or older with lung adenocarcinoma. The CDR3 DNA follows: TGTGCCAGCAGTGACGACGGGGGGCACACTGAAGCTTTCTTT. This translates into CASSDDGGHTEAFF.